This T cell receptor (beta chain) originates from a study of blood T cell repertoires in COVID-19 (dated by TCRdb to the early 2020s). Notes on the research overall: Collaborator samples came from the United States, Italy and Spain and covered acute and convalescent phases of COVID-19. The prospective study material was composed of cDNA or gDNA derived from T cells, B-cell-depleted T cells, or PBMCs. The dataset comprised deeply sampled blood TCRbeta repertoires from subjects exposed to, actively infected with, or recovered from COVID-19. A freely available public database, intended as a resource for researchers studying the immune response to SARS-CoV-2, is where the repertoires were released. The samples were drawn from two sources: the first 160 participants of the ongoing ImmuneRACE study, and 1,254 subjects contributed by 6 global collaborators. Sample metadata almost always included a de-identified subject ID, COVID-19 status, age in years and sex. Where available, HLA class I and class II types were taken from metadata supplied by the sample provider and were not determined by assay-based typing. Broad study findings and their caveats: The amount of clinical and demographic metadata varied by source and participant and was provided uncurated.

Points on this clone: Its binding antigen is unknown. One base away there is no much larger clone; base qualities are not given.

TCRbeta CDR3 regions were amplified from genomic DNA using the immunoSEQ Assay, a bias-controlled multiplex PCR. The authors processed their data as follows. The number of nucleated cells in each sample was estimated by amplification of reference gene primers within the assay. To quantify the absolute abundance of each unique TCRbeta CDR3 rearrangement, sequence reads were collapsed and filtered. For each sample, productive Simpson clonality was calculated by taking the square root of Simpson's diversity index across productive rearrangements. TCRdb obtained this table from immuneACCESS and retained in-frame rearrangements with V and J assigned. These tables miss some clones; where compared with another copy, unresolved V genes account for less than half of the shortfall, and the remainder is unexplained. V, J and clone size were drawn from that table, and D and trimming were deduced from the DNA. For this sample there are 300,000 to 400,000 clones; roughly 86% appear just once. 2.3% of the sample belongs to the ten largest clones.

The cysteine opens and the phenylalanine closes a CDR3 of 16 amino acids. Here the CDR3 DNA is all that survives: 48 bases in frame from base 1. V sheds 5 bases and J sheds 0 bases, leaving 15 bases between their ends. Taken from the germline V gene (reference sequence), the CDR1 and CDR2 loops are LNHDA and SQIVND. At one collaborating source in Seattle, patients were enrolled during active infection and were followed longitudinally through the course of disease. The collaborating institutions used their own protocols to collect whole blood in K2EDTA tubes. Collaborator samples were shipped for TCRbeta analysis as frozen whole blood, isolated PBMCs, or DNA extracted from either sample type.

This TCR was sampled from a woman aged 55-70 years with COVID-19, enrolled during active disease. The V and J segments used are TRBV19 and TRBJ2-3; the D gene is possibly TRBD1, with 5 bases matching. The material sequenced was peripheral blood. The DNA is TGTGCCAGTAGTTATTCCCCAGGGTCTAGCACAGATACGCAGTATTTT. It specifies CASSYSPGSSTDTQYF.